The present TCR beta chain was sequenced within a study of T cells in Graves' hyperthyroidism and ophthalmopathy. Study-level background: Peripheral blood was secured at the point of initial diagnosis, before any treatment.

The TCR beta CDR3 regions underwent amplification using RNA transcripts as the source. First-round RT-PCR of the TCR CDR3 relied on the HTBI primer set. TCRdb reanalysed the multiplex PCR reads using MiXCR and keeps one entry per CDR3 protein. The sample carries 350,000 or so distinct CDR3 sequences, 15% to 20% recorded once. In its sample, this clonotype was seen many times. CDR1 is LGHDT, CDR2 YNNKEL, per germline (reference sequence). This CDR3 region has 16 residues. Trimming took 0 bases from V and 2 from J, leaving 14 bases between them. This sequence was found in a woman aged 40 to 49 with Graves' ophthalmopathy. Sequences were obtained from blood. This chain links TRBV3-1 with TRBJ2-7; D perhaps matches TRBD2 (7 bases). The CDR3: CASSQDWSGTPYEQYF. CDR3 in DNA: TGTGCCAGCAGCCAAGATTGGAGCGGGACACCCTACGAGCAGTACTTC.